The rows below give T cell receptor beta chains drawn from one sample of a study of cytomegalovirus exposure and HLA in healthy donors. Clones were sequenced by immunoSEQ multiplex PCR, and TCRdb holds only the in-frame ones, with some missing. Of 160,000 or so clones listed, about 75% are singletons. The material sequenced was PBMCs. These receptors came from a man between 35 and 55 years old in good health and CMV-seropositive. CDR3s include the opening cysteine and the closing phenylalanine or tryptophan. A D gene is named only where the DNA matches it firmly. For some rows the clone size is stated as once, few or many, or as a class when expanded; others skip it.

CDR3nt,CDR3aa,d_gene,abundance,v_gene,j_gene
TGTGCCAGCAGCCGTTCCGGGACTAGCGGGAGTGGGGCCTACGAGCAGTACTTC,CASSRSGTSGSGAYEQYF,TRBD2,.,TRBV5-4,TRBJ2-7
TGTGCCAGCAGCCGATCAGGGGGCGCCTACAATGAGCAGTTCTTC,CASSRSGGAYNEQFF,TRBD1,.,TRBV7-3,TRBJ2-1
TGTGCCAGCAGCATCGGGACAGATGGCTACACCTTC,CASSIGTDGYTF,TRBD1,.,TRBV7-2,TRBJ1-2
TGTGCCAGCAGTTACTCGAGTGCGGGACAGGGTTACGAGCAGTACTTC,CASSYSSAGQGYEQYF,TRBD1,once,TRBV6-5,TRBJ2-7
TGTGCCACCAGCAGAGATCTAAAAAGTGAAAAACTGTTTTTT,CATSRDLKSEKLFF,.,.,TRBV15,TRBJ1-4
TGTGCCAGCAGTGCGAGAACTGGGCGGGCCACAGATACGCAGTATTTT,CASSARTGRATDTQYF,.,few,TRBV6-1,TRBJ2-3
TGTGCCAGCAGTTACATGAGCGGGAGGGGGGATACGCAGTATTTT,CASSYMSGRGDTQYF,TRBD2,.,TRBV6-6,TRBJ2-3
TGTGCCATCAGCGGGACAGGGGATGAAAAACTGTTTTTT,CAISGTGDEKLFF,TRBD1,.,TRBV10-3,TRBJ1-4
TGTGCCAGCAGCCACGGGACTAGCGGGACCTACAATGAGCAGTTCTTC,CASSHGTSGTYNEQFF,TRBD2,.,TRBV14,TRBJ2-1
TGCGCCAGCAGCCCAGGCTCTAATCAGCCCCAGCATTTT,CASSPGSNQPQHF,.,.,TRBV10-1,TRBJ1-5
TGTGCCAGCTCACCCTTCCCGCGTAGCGGGGCGAGCACAGATACGCAGTATTTT,CASSPFPRSGASTDTQYF,TRBD2,once,TRBV18,TRBJ2-3
TGCGCCAGCAGCTTACCACAGGGGGGGGTCTACAATGAGCAGTTCTTC,CASSLPQGGVYNEQFF,.,.,TRBV5-1,TRBJ2-1
TGTGCCAGCAGCCCAGTGGAAACTAGTATCCACGGCGAGCAGTACTTC,CASSPVETSIHGEQYF,.,.,TRBV13,TRBJ2-7
TGTGCCAGCAATCGGGACTCCTCCTACGAGCAGTACTTC,CASNRDSSYEQYF,.,.,TRBV2,TRBJ2-7
TGTGCCAGCAGTGGACGGCCGGGACTAGCGGGAGCTTGGAGATCTCCCGGGGAGCTGTTTTTT,CASSGRPGLAGAWRSPGELFF,TRBD2,.,TRBV14,TRBJ2-2
TGTGCCAGTAGTATGGCGCCAGGTCAGAGGCAGTACTTC,CASSMAPGQRQYF,.,.,TRBV19,TRBJ2-7
TGTGCCAGCAAACCTCCACAGGGGGACTATGGCTACACCTTC,CASKPPQGDYGYTF,TRBD1,.,TRBV6-5,TRBJ1-2
TGTGCCAGCAGCGTAATTGCTAGCGGGAGGGCCGGCGCCTACGAGCAGTACTTC,CASSVIASGRAGAYEQYF,TRBD2,.,TRBV9,TRBJ2-7
TGTGCCTGGAGTGTAGGCGGGAGGGTCCAAGAGACCCAGTACTTC,CAWSVGGRVQETQYF,TRBD2,once,TRBV30,TRBJ2-5
TGCGCCAGCAGCTTGGGCAGGGGGCAAGAGACCCAGTACTTC,CASSLGRGQETQYF,TRBD1,.,TRBV5-1,TRBJ2-5
TGTGCCAGCAGCTTAACCCACTCCATGAACACTGAAGCTTTCTTT,CASSLTHSMNTEAFF,.,.,TRBV7-3,TRBJ1-1
TGTGCCAGCAGTGCGGTTAACTATGGCTACACCTTC,CASSAVNYGYTF,.,few,TRBV2,TRBJ1-2
TGTGCCAGCAGCTTAGATGGGGCCCAGTTCTTC,CASSLDGAQFF,.,.,TRBV11-2,TRBJ2-1
TGCGCCAGCAGCCTAGGGACTACTAACTATGGCTACACCTTC,CASSLGTTNYGYTF,.,.,TRBV5-1,TRBJ1-2
TGTGCCAGCAGTGAAGATAACTCTGGGGCCAACGTCCTGACTTTC,CASSEDNSGANVLTF,.,.,TRBV6-1,TRBJ2-6
TGTGCCAGTAGTCCAGGGACTATCGGGAGTTCACCCCTCCACTTT,CASSPGTIGSSPLHF,.,.,TRBV19,TRBJ1-6
TGCGCCAGCAGCTTGCAACTAGCGGGGGACTTCTACAATGAGCAGTTCTTC,CASSLQLAGDFYNEQFF,TRBD2,.,TRBV5-1,TRBJ2-1
TGTGCCATCACGCGACAGGCGAACACTGAAGCTTTCTTT,CAITRQANTEAFF,.,.,TRBV10-3,TRBJ1-1
TGCGCCAGCAGCTTGACAGGGGGCGGCTCTGGGGCCAACGTCCTGACTTTC,CASSLTGGGSGANVLTF,TRBD1,.,TRBV5-1,TRBJ2-6
TGTGCCAGCAGCTTGATGGGTGACAGACCCCGGGTCTTCTTC,CASSLMGDRPRVFF,.,.,TRBV5-6,TRBJ2-7
TGTGCCAGCAGCCTAGCGGGAATTTACAATGAGCAGTTCTTC,CASSLAGIYNEQFF,TRBD2,.,TRBV14,TRBJ2-1
TGTGCCAGCTCACTCCGGGACCAGCGGGGCACCGGGGAGCTGTTTTTT,CASSLRDQRGTGELFF,TRBD2,.,TRBV18,TRBJ2-2
TGTGCCAGCTCACCAACGGGGGACGAGCAGTACTTC,CASSPTGDEQYF,.,.,TRBV18,TRBJ2-7
TGCGCCAGCTCCACAGGGGGCCTATCGATAGAGACCCAGTACTTC,CASSTGGLSIETQYF,TRBD1,.,TRBV5-1,TRBJ2-5